The 23 T cell receptor beta chains given below trace back to one sample, sequenced in a study of spatial heterogeneity in lung cancer. The time point: blood at routine non-recurrence follow-up after resection. From tumor, nontumor lung or frozen PBMC, whole RNA was taken unsorted for sequencing. One entry per CDR3 protein, called by TCRdb with MiXCR from the 5' RACE reads. The table has about 120,000 distinct CDR3 sequences, approximately 12% seen once. Sample: PBMCs, taken at follow-up. The source is a male donor with early-stage non-small cell lung cancer.

This clonotype was observed at least ten times. J is TRBJ1-1 and V is TRBV24-1; D gene unclear. The V end was cut by 4 bases, the J end by 1 base, with 6 bases between. CDR1 KGHDR and CDR2 SFDVKD come from the germline V gene. This CDR3 comprises 13 residues. CDR3 nucleotide sequence: TGTGCCACCAGTGAACGAGGGAACACTGAAGCTTTCTTT. Translation: CATSERGNTEAFF.

J is TRBJ1-5 and V is TRBV3-1, with D unclear. The CDR3 length is 14 residues. V dropped 2 bases and J dropped 2 bases, with 7 bases sitting between them. From germline, CDR1 is LGHDT and CDR2 YNNKEL (reference sequence). The CDR3 DNA follows: TGTGCCAGCAGCCAAATGACGGGCAATCAGCCCCAGCATTTT. Translated, it gives CASSQMTGNQPQHF.

The V and J genes are TRBV7-2 and TRBJ2-1; 8 bases fit TRBD1. Germline lookup yields CDR1 SGHTA and CDR2 FQGNSA. This CDR3 has 16 amino acids. Losses at the gene ends were 3 bases for V and 6 bases for J; bases not matched to a gene: 10. CDR3 coding DNA: TGTGCCAGCAGCTTGTCCTCCGGGACAGGCGGCAATGAGCAGTTCTTC. Translating gives CASSLSSGTGGNEQFF.

This clonotype was seen only a few times. The chain couples TRBV7-6 to TRBJ2-1; tentative D call: TRBD1 (5 bases). The CDR3 runs to 13 residues. With 0 bases removed from V and 15 bases from J, the gap between germline ends came to 15 bases. Germline CDR1 SGHVS, CDR2 FNYEAQ. As DNA, the CDR3 is TGTGCCAGCAGCTTAGCCCAGGGTACCTCCGGGTTCTTC. Amino acids: CASSLAQGTSGFF.

This clonotype was counted only a few times. The chain has TRBV24-1 and TRBJ1-2; TRBD1 is a possible D gene (6 bases). Germline CDR1 is KGHDR and CDR2 is SFDVKD. The CDR3 loop spans 15 amino acids. Trimming cost V 4 bases and J 0 bases, with 11 bases left between them. In DNA, the CDR3 is TGTGCCACCAGTGACGGGGGCTCCCCTAACTATGGCTACACCTTC. This gives the protein CATSDGGSPNYGYTF.

Turning to this clonotype: A much more abundant neighbour one base away suggests this may be a read error. This chain links TRBV11-2 with TRBJ1-1; D call uncertain. Trimming took 4 bases from V and 0 from J, leaving 12 bases between them. This CDR3 has 15 amino acids. Per germline, CDR1 SGHAT and CDR2 FQNNGV. This CDR3 is CASSSLESMNTEAFF. The CDR3 DNA follows: TGTGCCAGCAGCTCCCTGGAGAGCATGAACACTGAAGCTTTCTTT.

There are many counts of this clonotype. This sequence joins TRBV10-3 and TRBJ1-1; TRBD1 aligns across 8 bases. The CDR3 spans 12 residues. Germline V gene lookup returns CDR1 ENHRY and CDR2 SYGVKD. Losses at the gene ends were 6 bases for V and 5 bases for J; bases not matched to a gene: 2. CDR3 in amino acids: CAIRTGGTEAFF. CDR3 coding DNA: TGTGCCATCAGAACAGGGGGGACTGAAGCTTTCTTT.

This clonotype was counted at least ten times. The chain has TRBV11-2 and TRBJ2-1; 9 bases are a match to TRBD2. This CDR3 region has 16 residues. Germline loops: CDR1 SGHAT, CDR2 FQNNGV. V shed 5 bases, J shed 2 bases, and the junction held 7 bases outside the gene matches. This CDR3 is CASSAPLAGTYNEQFF. CDR3 bases: TGTGCCAGCAGCGCACCTCTAGCGGGGACCTACAATGAGCAGTTCTTC.

The chain links TRBV28 to TRBJ1-1, with a possible D match to TRBD1 (6 bases). The CDR3 is made up of 15 amino acids. Trimming took off 5 bases at V and 4 bases at J, with 17 bases between the two ends. Germline CDR1 and CDR2: MDHEN and SYDVKM. The CDR3 nucleotides read TGTGCCAGCAGTCCGGAACAGGGCGCGCGCACTGAAGCTTTCTTT. It yields the protein CASSPEQGARTEAFF.

This rearrangement joins TRBV12-3 or TRBV12-4 to TRBJ1-1; no reliable D call. This CDR3 is 13 amino acids long. V lost 5 bases, J lost 2 bases, and 9 bases lay in between. The CDR3 region has the DNA TGTGCCAGCAGTCTACAAATTAACACTGAAGCTTTCTTT. Translated: CASSLQINTEAFF.

This clonotype was seen at least ten times. The chain links TRBV5-1 to TRBJ2-7, with 7 bases aligning to TRBD1. J gave up 2 bases and V 3 bases, and 8 bases lay outside the gene matches. This CDR3 comprises 15 residues. Per the germline V gene, CDR1 is SGHRS and CDR2 is YFSETQ. The CDR3 region is CASSSGQAGAYEQYF. DNA for the CDR3: TGCGCCAGCAGCTCTGGACAGGCTGGGGCCTACGAGCAGTACTTC.

The rearrangement links TRBV15 to TRBJ2-5, with D possibly called TRBD1 or TRBD2 (6 bases each). V lost 5 bases and J lost 4, with 23 bases in between. This CDR3 has 17 amino acids. CDR1 LNHNV and CDR2 YYDKDF come from the germline V gene (reference sequence). The CDR3 here is CATSRVRQTRGAETQYF. The CDR3 DNA sequence: TGTGCCACCAGCCGAGTTAGACAGACTAGGGGGGCAGAGACCCAGTACTTC.

The J gene is TRBJ2-3, the V gene TRBV7-9, with 8 bases identical to TRBD2. CDR3 length equals 14 residues. Germline trimming cut 0 bases from V and 5 bases from J; bases unmatched to any gene: 1. In germline, CDR1 is SEHNR, CDR2 FQNEAQ (reference sequence). DNA of the CDR3: TGTGCCAGCAGCTTAGCGCGGGAGGAAGATACGCAGTATTTT. As protein: CASSLAREEDTQYF.

The chain recombines TRBV28 with TRBJ1-5, with D possibly being TRBD1 (6 bases). The CDR3 runs to 16 residues. Trimming shortened V by 6 bases and J by 9 bases, and 24 bases separated the two germline ends. CDR1 MDHEN and CDR2 SYDVKM come from the germline V gene. The CDR3 DNA sequence: TGTGCCAGCAGCCTCCCCCAACAGGGACCTCTGAGGCCCCAGCATTTT. This encodes CASSLPQQGPLRPQHF. Supplemented by reference TRBV28 and TRBJ1-5, the full variable domain reads DVKVTQSSRYLVKRTGEKVFLECVQDMDHENMFWYRQDPGLGLRLIYFSYDVKMKEKGDIPEGYSVSREKKERFSLILESASTNQTSMYLCASSLPQQGPLRPQHFGDGTRLSIL.

There are a few counts of this clonotype. The gene calls are TRBV2 and TRBJ1-5; D might be TRBD1 (6 bases). The ends were cut back, 1 base at V and 7 bases at J, with 14 bases in the middle. The CDR3 is 15 residues long. Germline assignment: CDR1 SNHLY and CDR2 FYNNEI. The chain's CDR3 is CASSEERLTGQPQHF. The CDR3 DNA is TGTGCCAGCAGTGAAGAGCGCCTGACAGGACAGCCCCAGCATTTT.

Ten or more counts support this clonotype. V gene TRBV13 combines with J gene TRBJ1-1, with D possibly being TRBD1 (6 bases). Between the trimmed V and J ends, which lost 5 bases and 11 bases, there was a span of 33 bases. There are 18 residues in the CDR3. CDR1 is PRHDT and CDR2 is FYEKMQ in the germline V gene (reference sequence). Here the CDR3 reads CASSPLVKTSGHKNGAFF. The CDR3 DNA follows: TGTGCCAGCAGCCCCTTAGTTAAAACCTCGGGACACAAAAATGGGGCTTTCTTT.

This clonotype was seen more than once but under ten times. The V gene is TRBV3-1, the J gene TRBJ2-5; D may correspond to TRBD1 or TRBD2 (6 bases each). Germline CDR1 is LGHDT and CDR2 is YNNKEL (reference sequence). This CDR3 is 15 amino acids long. V was clipped by 3 bases and J by 4 bases, with 15 bases between them. CDR3 amino acids: CASSHWTGAGETQYF. The CDR3 region has the DNA TGTGCCAGCAGCCACTGGACGGGGGCAGGAGAGACCCAGTACTTC.

V is TRBV7-2 and J is TRBJ1-2, with no clear D. This CDR3 spans 13 amino acids. V was clipped by 6 bases and J by 10 bases, with 18 bases between them. The germline CDR1 and CDR2 sequences are SGHTA and FQGNSA. CDR3 residues: CASSTDGIGDYTF. The CDR3 DNA reads as TGTGCCAGCAGTACCGACGGGATAGGAGACTACACCTTC. Combining the CDR3 with reference TRBV7-2 and TRBJ1-2 gives the whole variable domain GAGVSQSPSNKVTEKGKDVELRCDPISGHTALYWYRQSLGQGLEFLIYFQGNSAPDKSGLPSDRFSAERTGGSVSTLTIQRTQQEDSAVYLCASSTDGIGDYTFGSGTRLTVV.

The gene calls are TRBV4-2 and TRBJ1-5; no reliable D call. Germline V gene lookup returns CDR1 LGHNA and CDR2 YNFKEQ. The CDR3 contains 15 residues. V was clipped by 0 bases and J by 4 bases, with 10 bases between them. The CDR3 DNA is TGTGCCAGCAGCCAAGAGGGCTCAGCTAATCAGCCCCAGCATTTT. Amino acid sequence: CASSQEGSANQPQHF.

The chain couples TRBV7-2 to TRBJ2-2; TRBD1 matches 9 bases. Per the germline V gene, CDR1 is SGHTA and CDR2 is FQGNSA. The CDR3 is 16 residues long. Losses at the gene ends were 5 bases for V and 0 bases for J; bases not matched to a gene: 4. The CDR3 region has the DNA TGTGCCAGCAGCCACTGGACAGGGGCGAACACCGGGGAGCTGTTTTTT. Protein product: CASSHWTGANTGELFF. The full variable domain, rest sourced from reference TRBV7-2 and TRBJ2-2, is GAGVSQSPSNKVTEKGKDVELRCDPISGHTALYWYRQSLGQGLEFLIYFQGNSAPDKSGLPSDRFSAERTGGSVSTLTIQRTQQEDSAVYLCASSHWTGANTGELFFGEGSRLTVL.

This clonotype was found a few times. The CDR3, as DNA: TGTGCCAGCAGCTTACTTGGCTACACCTTC. It codes for CASSLLGYTF. The chain carries TRBV7-9 and TRBJ1-2; no reliable D call. CDR1 and CDR2 from the germline V gene are SEHNR and FQNEAQ (reference sequence). CDR3 length equals 10 residues. V lost 2 bases and J lost 7, with 2 bases in between. The complete variable domain, with remaining parts taken from reference TRBV7-9 and TRBJ1-2, reads DTGVSQNPRHKITKRGQNVTFRCDPISEHNRLYWYRQTLGQGPEFLTYFQNEAQLEKSRLLSDRFSAERPKGSFSTLEIQRTEQGDSAMYLCASSLLGYTFGSGTRLTVV.

This clonotype was found a few times. Since the CDR3 does not end with the conserved phenylalanine or tryptophan, this likely comes from a read error. The limits of the CDR3 on the DNA are not certain, so only TCRdb's listed CDR3 is given. The rearrangement joins TRBV29-1 to TRBJ1-2; TRBD1, the table's D call, lacks a check against the DNA. Germline V gives CDR1 SQVTM, CDR2 ANQGSEA. Inclusive of both ends, the CDR3 amounts to 9 amino acids. CDR3 amino acids: CSVERAPKL.

Many counts were recorded for this clonotype. The chain combines TRBV7-3 with TRBJ1-6; D unresolved. Germline V gives CDR1 SGHTA, CDR2 FQGTGA. CDR3 length equals 13 residues. V shed 6 bases and J shed 9 bases, with 12 bases lying between them. The DNA for the CDR3 is TGTGCCAGCAGTGAATTAGAAGGTTCACCCCTCCACTTT. Translating gives CASSELEGSPLHF. The full variable domain, completed using reference TRBV7-3 and TRBJ1-6, is GAGVSQTPSNKVTEKGKYVELRCDPISGHTALYWYRQSLGQGPEFLIYFQGTGAADDSGLPNDRFFAVRPEGSVSTLKIQRTERGDSAVYLCASSELEGSPLHFGNGTRLTVT.